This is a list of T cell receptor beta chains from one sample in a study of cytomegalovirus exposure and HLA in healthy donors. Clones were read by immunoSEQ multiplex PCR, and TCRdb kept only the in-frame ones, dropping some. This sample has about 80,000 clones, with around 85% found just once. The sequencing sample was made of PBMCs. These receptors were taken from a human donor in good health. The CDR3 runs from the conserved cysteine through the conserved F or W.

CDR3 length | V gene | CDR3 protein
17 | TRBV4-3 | CASSQGPTGMRADTQYF
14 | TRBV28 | CASRTSGAGDTQYF
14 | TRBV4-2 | CASSQVGGDYGYTF
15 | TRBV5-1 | CASRTGTGGTDTQYF
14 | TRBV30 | CAWSVRRGADTQYF
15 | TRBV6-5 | CASSGRGPVNYGYTF
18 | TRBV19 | CASSNLGVRARGSDTQYF
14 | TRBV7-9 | CASLSTGMNTEAFF
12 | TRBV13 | CASSLGSQPQHF
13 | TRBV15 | CATSSNRGYEQYF
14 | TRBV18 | CASSRIGADRELFF
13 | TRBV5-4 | CASSLGPAGELYF
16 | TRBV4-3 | CASSQEGSGGGDTQYF
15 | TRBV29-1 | CSVEGGQGNPYGYTF
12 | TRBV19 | CASSIRNSPLHF
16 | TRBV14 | CASSRNPRGKNTEAFF
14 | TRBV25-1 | CASSEFYSGNTIYF
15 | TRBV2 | CASSEPGQGKRGYTF
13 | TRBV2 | CASTSTRGLGYTF
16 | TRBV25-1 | CASSEVGTLNNSPLHF
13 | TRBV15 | CATSRDSPNEQFF
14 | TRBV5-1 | CASSFGTVNSPLHF
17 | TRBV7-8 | CASSFALAGALPSEQFF
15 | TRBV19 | CASSGRQGVNTEAFF
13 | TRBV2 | CASGEEMWQPQHF
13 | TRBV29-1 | CSKKGGGTDTQYF
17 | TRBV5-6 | CASSLGAPGEFNTEAFF
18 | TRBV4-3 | CASSQDLTGTGEDQPQHF
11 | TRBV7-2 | CAVTSTDTQYF
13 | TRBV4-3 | CASSSLAGTPQYF
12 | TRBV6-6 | CASRQAGQPQHF
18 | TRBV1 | CTSSQDEGGPSGNQPQHF
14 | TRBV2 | CASSRGTGANVLTF
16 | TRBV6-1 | CASSEVSGGGGDTQYF
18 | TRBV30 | CAWSYQTPSRDLHTEAFF
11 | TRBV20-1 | CSARDLTEAFF
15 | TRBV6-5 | CASSYSRGLPYEQYF
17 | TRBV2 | CASSPWSSGGEGDTQYF
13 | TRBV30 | CAWSRTGNTEAFF
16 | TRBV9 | CASSARPNREPDTQYF